This paragraph covers one T cell receptor (beta chain) sequence. The data were taken from a study of blood T cell repertoires in COVID-19. Turning to the study itself: Sample material is recorded as cDNA or gDNA derived from T cells, B-cell-depleted T cells, or PBMCs.

Authors' analysis steps: Reference gene primer amplification gave nucleated cell count estimates. TCRdb keeps only in-frame clones here, not all; method: immunoSEQ multiplex PCR. D and trimming come from the DNA, and the V and J calls and clone size come from that table. The sample contains 100,000 to 150,000 clones, approximately 86% of which appear only once. Sample: peripheral blood. The receptor comes from a human donor in a cohort sampled during active COVID-19.

The CDR3 nucleotides read TGTGCCAGCAGCGGTCGGACTAGCGGGACCCCAGATACGCAGTATTTT. As protein: CASSGRTSGTPDTQYF. This chain links TRBV11-3 with TRBJ2-3, with 12 bases aligning to TRBD2. V lost 5 bases to trimming and J lost 4 bases; unmatched junction nucleotides: 7. The V gene's germline CDR1 is SGHNT and CDR2 YENEEA. This CDR3 comprises 16 residues.